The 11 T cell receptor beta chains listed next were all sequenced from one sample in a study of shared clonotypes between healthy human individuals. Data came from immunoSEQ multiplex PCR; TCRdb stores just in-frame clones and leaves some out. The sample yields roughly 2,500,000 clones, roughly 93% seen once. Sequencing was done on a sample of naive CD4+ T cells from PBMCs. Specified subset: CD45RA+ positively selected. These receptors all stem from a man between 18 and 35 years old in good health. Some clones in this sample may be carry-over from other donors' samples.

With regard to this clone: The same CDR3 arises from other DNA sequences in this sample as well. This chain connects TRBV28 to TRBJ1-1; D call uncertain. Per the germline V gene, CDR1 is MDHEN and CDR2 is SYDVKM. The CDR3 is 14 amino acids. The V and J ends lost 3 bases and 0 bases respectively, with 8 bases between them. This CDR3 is CASSFSSMNTEAFF. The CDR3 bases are TGTGCCAGCAGTTTTTCGTCCATGAACACTGAAGCTTTCTTT.

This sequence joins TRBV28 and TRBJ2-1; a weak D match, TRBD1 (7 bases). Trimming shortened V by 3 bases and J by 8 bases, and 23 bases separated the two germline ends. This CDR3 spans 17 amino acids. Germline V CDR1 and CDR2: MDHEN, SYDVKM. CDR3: CASSFSSRQGGWHEQFF. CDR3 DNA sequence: TGTGCCAGCAGTTTTTCAAGTCGACAGGGAGGTTGGCATGAGCAGTTCTTC.

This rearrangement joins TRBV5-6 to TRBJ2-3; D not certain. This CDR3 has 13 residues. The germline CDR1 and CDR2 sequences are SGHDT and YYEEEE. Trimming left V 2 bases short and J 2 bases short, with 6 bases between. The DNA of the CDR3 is TGTGCCAGCAGCTTTTCGACCACAGATACGCAGTATTTT. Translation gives CASSFSTTDTQYF.

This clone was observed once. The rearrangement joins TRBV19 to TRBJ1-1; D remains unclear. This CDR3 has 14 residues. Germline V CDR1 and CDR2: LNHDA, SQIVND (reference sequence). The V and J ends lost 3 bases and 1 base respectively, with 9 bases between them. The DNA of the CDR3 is TGTGCCAGTAGTATTCGGGAGCAGAACACTGAAGCTTTCTTT. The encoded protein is CASSIREQNTEAFF.

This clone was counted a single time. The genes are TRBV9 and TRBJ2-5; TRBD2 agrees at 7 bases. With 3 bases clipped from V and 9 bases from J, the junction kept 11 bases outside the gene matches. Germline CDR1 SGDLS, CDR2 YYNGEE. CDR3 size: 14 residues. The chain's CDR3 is CASSAGSGRVAQYF. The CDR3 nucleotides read TGTGCCAGCAGCGCCGGGTCAGGGAGGGTGGCCCAGTACTTC.

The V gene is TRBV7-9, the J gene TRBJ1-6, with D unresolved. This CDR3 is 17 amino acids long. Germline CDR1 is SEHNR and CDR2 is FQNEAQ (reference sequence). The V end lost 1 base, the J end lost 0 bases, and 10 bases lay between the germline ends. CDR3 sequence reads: CASSLDKLSSYNSPLHF. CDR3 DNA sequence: TGTGCCAGCAGCTTAGATAAGCTGAGCTCCTATAATTCACCCCTCCACTTT.

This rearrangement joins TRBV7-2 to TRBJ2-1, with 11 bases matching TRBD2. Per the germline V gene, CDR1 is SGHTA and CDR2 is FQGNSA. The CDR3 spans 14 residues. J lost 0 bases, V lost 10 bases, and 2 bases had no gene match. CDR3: CATTSGSSYNEQFF. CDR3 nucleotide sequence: TGTGCCACCACTAGCGGGAGCTCCTACAATGAGCAGTTCTTC.

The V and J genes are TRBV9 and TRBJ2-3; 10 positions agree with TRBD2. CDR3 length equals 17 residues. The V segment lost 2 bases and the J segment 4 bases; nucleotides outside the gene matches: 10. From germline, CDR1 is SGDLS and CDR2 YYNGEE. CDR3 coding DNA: TGTGCCAGCAGCGTCCTTTCTAGCGGGAGTCGCGCAGATACGCAGTATTTT. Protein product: CASSVLSSGSRADTQYF.

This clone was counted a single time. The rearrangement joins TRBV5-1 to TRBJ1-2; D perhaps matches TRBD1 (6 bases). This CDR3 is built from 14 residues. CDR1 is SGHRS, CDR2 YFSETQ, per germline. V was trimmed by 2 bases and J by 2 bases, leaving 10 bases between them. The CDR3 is CASSLNTGNYGYTF. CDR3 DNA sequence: TGCGCCAGCAGCTTAAACACAGGGAACTATGGCTACACCTTC.

The CDR3 sequence is CASSEVLAGLGFEQFF. As DNA, the CDR3 is TGTGCCAGCAGTGAAGTACTAGCGGGCCTCGGTTTTGAGCAGTTCTTC. The rearrangement uses TRBV2 and TRBJ2-1, with TRBD2 matching 9 bases. This CDR3 region has 16 residues. V was pared by 1 base and J by 9 bases, with 10 bases of the junction left unmatched. Germline V lookup: CDR1 SNHLY, CDR2 FYNNEI.

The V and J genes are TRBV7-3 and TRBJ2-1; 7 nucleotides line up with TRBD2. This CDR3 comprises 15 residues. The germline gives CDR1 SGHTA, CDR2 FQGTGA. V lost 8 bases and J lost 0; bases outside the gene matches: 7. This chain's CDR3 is CASGPGGSSYNEQFF. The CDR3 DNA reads TGTGCCAGCGGTCCCGGCGGGAGCTCCTACAATGAGCAGTTCTTC.